Below, one T cell receptor beta chain is given with its context. The data were obtained in a study of control samples from healthy donors and cancer patients. The ends lost 8 bases at V and 8 bases at J; junction bases unmatched: 6. The length of the CDR3 is 13 residues. Looked up from germline, CDR1 is MDHEN and CDR2 is SYDVKM. Libraries were prepared by immunoSEQ multiplex PCR; TCRdb keeps only in-frame clonotypes and omits some of them. The profile shows approximately 120,000 clones, roughly 87% of them singletons. The sequence was obtained from a young man in good health. Sequencing used blood. This chain connects TRBV28 to TRBJ1-4; 9 nucleotides line up with TRBD1. CDR3 nucleotide sequence: TGTGCCAGCGCGGGGGACAGGGAGGAAAAACTGTTTTTT. Translation: CASAGDREEKLFF.